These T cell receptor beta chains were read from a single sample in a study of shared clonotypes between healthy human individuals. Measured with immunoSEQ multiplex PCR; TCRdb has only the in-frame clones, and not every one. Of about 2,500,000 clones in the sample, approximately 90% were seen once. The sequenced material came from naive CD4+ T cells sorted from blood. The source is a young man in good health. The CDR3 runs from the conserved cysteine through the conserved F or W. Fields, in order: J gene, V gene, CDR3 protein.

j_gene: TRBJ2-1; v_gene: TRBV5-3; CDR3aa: CARSTSGTSGQNEQFF
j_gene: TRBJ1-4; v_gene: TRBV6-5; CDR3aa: CASRMVDRAGEKLFF
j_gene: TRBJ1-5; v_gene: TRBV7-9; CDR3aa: CASSRSEGSQPQHF
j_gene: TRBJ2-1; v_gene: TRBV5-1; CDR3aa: CASSLVGLADSYNEQFF
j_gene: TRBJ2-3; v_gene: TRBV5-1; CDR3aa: CASSPRGVGTDTQYF
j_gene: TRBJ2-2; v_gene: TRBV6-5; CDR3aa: CASSYLQGSGELFF
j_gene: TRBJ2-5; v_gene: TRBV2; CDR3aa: CASRREKETQYF
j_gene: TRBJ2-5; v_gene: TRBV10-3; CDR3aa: CAISEPVASETQYF
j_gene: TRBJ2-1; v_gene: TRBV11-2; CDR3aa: CASRFGLAGVEQFF
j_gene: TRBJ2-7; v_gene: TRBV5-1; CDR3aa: CASSLNIREQYF
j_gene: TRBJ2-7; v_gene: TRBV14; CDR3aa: CASSHLPRVQYF
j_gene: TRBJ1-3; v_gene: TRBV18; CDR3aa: CASSPSGAGNTIYF
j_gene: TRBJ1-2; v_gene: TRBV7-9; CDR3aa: CASSLGGGSGPHVGGYTF
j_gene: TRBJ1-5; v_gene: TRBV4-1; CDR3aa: CASSESIEFGDGNQPQHF
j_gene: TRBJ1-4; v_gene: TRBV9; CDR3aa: CASSPGNGATNEKLFF
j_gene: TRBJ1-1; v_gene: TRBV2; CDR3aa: CASSGDRNTEAFF
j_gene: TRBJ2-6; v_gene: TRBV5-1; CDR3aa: CASSLLRTRGMSGANVLTF
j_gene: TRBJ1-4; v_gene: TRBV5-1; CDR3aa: CASSLGDSRNEKLFF
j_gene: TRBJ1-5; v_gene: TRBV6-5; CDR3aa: CASSYRQGAQPQHF
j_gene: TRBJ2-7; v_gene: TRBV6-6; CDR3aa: CASSYSTPSEQYF
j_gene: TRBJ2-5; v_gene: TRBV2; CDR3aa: CASRLNTGSAGETQYF
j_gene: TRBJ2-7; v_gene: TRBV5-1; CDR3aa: CASSSGTSAHEQYF
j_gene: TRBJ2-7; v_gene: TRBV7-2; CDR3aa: CASSLASGAYEQYF
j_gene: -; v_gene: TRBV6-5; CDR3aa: CASRQAGGSYEQYF
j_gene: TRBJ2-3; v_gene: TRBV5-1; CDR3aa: CASSLRAMGGTDTQYF
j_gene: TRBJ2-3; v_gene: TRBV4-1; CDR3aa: CASSQDRLLAGATDTQYF
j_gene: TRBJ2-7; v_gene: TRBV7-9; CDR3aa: CASSSMGGDEQYF
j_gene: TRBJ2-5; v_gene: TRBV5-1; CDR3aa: CASSPKPGTSGAAWYF
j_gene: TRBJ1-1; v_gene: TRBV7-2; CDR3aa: CASSFSGTVNTEAFF
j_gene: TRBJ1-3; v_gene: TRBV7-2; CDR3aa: CASSLAALQGWSGNTIYF
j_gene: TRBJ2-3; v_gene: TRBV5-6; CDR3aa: CASSLKLAGALDTQYF
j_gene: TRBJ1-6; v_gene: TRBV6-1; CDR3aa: CASSEFGRMYNSPLHF
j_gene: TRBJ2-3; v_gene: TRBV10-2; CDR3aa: CASRERTVSTDTQYF
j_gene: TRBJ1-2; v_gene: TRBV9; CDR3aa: CASSGLDRARGYGYTF
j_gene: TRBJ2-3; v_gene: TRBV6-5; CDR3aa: CASSRSTDTQYF
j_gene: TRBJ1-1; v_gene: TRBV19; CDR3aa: CASSIGGVDVTEAFF
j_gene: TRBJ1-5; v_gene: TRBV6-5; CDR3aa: CASSQGGNQPQHF
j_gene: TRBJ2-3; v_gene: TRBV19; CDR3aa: CASKLGDTQYF